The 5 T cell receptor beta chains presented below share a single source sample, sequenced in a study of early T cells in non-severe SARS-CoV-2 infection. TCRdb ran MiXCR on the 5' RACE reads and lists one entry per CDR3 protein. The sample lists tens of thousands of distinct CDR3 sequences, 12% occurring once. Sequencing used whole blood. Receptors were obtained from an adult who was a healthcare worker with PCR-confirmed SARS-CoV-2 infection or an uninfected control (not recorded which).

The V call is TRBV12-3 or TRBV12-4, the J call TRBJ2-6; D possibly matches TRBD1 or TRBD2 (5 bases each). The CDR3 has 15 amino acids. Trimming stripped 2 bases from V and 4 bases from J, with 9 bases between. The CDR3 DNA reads TGTGCCAGCAGTTTACAGGGACCCGGGGCCAACGTCCTGACTTTC. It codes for CASSLQGPGANVLTF.

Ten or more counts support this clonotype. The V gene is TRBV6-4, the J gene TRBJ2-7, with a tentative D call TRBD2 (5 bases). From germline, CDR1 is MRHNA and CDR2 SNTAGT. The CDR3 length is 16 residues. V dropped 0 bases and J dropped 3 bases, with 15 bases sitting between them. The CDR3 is CASSDSSGYPDYEQYF. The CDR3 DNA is TGTGCCAGCAGTGACTCTTCGGGATACCCCGACTACGAGCAGTACTTC.

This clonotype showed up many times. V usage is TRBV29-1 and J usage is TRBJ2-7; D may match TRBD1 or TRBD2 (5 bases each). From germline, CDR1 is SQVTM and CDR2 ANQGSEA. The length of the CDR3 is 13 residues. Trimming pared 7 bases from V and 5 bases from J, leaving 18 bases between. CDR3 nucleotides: TGCAGCGCCGAGGGAGCAGGGCGAAACGAGCAGTACTTC. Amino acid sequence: CSAEGAGRNEQYF.

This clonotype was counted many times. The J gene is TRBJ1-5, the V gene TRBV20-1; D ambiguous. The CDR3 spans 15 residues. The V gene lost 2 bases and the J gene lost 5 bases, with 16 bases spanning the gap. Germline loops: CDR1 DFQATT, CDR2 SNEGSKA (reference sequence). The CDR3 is CSARRGILVDQPQHF. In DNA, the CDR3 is TGCAGTGCTAGAAGAGGCATTCTTGTAGATCAGCCCCAGCATTTT.

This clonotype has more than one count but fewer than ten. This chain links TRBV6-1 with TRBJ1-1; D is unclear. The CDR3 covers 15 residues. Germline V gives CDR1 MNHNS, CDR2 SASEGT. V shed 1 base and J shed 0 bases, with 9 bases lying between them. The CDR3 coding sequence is TGTGCCAGCAGTGAAGGACACAGACTGAACACTGAAGCTTTCTTT. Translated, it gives CASSEGHRLNTEAFF.